Listed below are T cell receptor beta chains from one sample, sequenced in a study of cytomegalovirus exposure and HLA in healthy donors. TCRdb keeps only in-frame clones here, not all; method: immunoSEQ multiplex PCR. Here the sample spans about 82,000 clones, 70% to 85% being singletons. The sequencing sample was made of PBMCs. These receptors came from a human donor in good health. CDR3s include the opening cysteine and the closing phenylalanine or tryptophan. The D gene is left open where the match is weak. A clone size is listed for some rows: how often the clone was seen (once, few, many), or a class if it is expanded.

j_call d_call clone_size v_call cdr3_aa cdr3_nt
TRBJ2-5 TRBD2 . TRBV14 CASSPWRSGGQETQYF TGTGCCAGCAGCCCCTGGCGTAGCGGGGGGCAAGAGACCCAGTACTTC
TRBJ1-1 TRBD1 . TRBV6-5 CASSYRGPMNTEAFF TGTGCCAGCAGTTACAGGGGGCCAATGAACACTGAAGCTTTCTTT
TRBJ2-7 TRBD2 . TRBV6-1 CASSEGSGAYEQYF TGTGCCAGCAGTGAAGGTAGCGGGGCTTACGAGCAGTACTTC
TRBJ2-7 . . TRBV2 CASCGTSYEQYF TGTGCCAGCTGCGGGACCTCCTACGAGCAGTACTTC
TRBJ1-6 . . TRBV19 CASSIDAGNTGNSPLHF TGTGCCAGTAGTATAGATGCCGGAAACACAGGAAATTCACCCCTCCACTTT
TRBJ1-2 . . TRBV10-3 CAISESTAGNYGYTF TGTGCCATCAGTGAGTCAACAGCCGGTAACTATGGCTACACCTTC
TRBJ1-2 . once TRBV6-5 CASSYLRGGLYGYTF TGTGCCAGCAGTTATTTACGGGGGGGGCTCTATGGCTACACCTTC
TRBJ1-5 . . TRBV13 CASSEQGAGDQPQHF TGTGCCAGCAGCGAACAGGGAGCCGGGGATCAGCCCCAGCATTTT
TRBJ2-1 . . TRBV9 CASSAYGSYNEQFF TGTGCCAGCAGCGCCTACGGGAGCTACAATGAGCAGTTCTTC
TRBJ1-2 . . TRBV4-3 CASSRGLGYGYTF TGCGCCAGCAGCCGAGGCCTGGGCTATGGCTACACCTTC
TRBJ2-7 . . TRBV7-6 CASSLSSGRYEQYF TGTGCCAGCAGCTTAAGTAGCGGCCGCTACGAGCAGTACTTC
TRBJ1-6 TRBD1 . TRBV2 CARSTGNINSPLHF TGTGCCAGGTCGACAGGGAATATCAATTCACCCCTCCACTTT
TRBJ1-5 . few TRBV6-5 CASRFSQSSNQPQHF TGTGCCAGTCGATTTAGTCAAAGTAGCAATCAGCCCCAGCATTTT
TRBJ2-7 . . TRBV11-2 CASSLGPGQYF TGTGCCAGCAGCTTAGGGCCGGGGCAGTACTTC
TRBJ2-1 . once TRBV6-4 CASSDSGTNEQFF TGTGCCAGCAGTGACTCAGGGACAAATGAGCAGTTCTTC
TRBJ2-5 TRBD1 . TRBV25-1 CASNRGPKETQYF TGTGCCAGCAACAGGGGGCCAAAAGAGACCCAGTACTTC
TRBJ1-6 . . TRBV10-1 CASSESAGDSPLNF TGCGCCAGCAGTGAGTCGGCAGGGGATTCACCCCTCAACTTT
TRBJ1-6 TRBD1 once TRBV5-1 CASSFGTALSPLHF TGCGCCAGCAGCTTCGGGACAGCCCTTTCACCCCTCCACTTT
TRBJ2-1 TRBD1 . TRBV5-4 CASGQGGEQFF TGTGCCTCCGGACAGGGTGGTGAGCAGTTCTTC
TRBJ1-4 . . TRBV28 CASSEAGHSEKLFF TGTGCCAGCAGTGAAGCGGGACATTCCGAAAAACTGTTTTTT
TRBJ1-1 TRBD1 . TRBV4-3 CASSPTGRTEAFF TGCGCCAGCAGCCCGACAGGGAGAACTGAAGCTTTCTTT
TRBJ2-3 TRBD1 . TRBV29-1 CSVDEGASTDTQYF TGCAGCGTTGACGAGGGGGCGAGCACAGATACGCAGTATTTT
TRBJ1-2 TRBD1 few TRBV7-9 CASSKRDRDPVDGYTF TGTGCCAGCAGCAAGAGGGACAGGGACCCTGTGGATGGCTACACCTTC
TRBJ1-2 TRBD1 . TRBV5-6 CASSLGIQGESYGYPF TGTGCCAGCAGCTTGGGGATACAGGGGGAAAGCTATGGCTACCCCTTC
TRBJ1-2 . . TRBV2 CASKPTSYGYTF TGTGCCAGCAAGCCCACCTCCTATGGCTACACCTTC
TRBJ2-7 . . TRBV7-9 CASSSNQGYEQYF TGTGCCAGCAGCTCCAACCAGGGATACGAGCAGTACTTC
TRBJ2-7 . . TRBV2 CASSGRTIGSYEQYF TGTGCCAGTTCGGGCAGGACAATTGGATCCTACGAGCAGTACTTC
TRBJ2-7 . . TRBV2 CASVGGSSYEQYF TGTGCCAGCGTTGGGGGGAGCTCCTACGAGCAGTACTTC
TRBJ2-5 . few TRBV27 CASSLLGGRAGVGETQYF TGTGCCAGCAGTTTATTGGGCGGTAGGGCAGGGGTAGGAGAGACCCAGTACTTC
TRBJ2-1 TRBD1 . TRBV27 CASSARDRAYEEQFF TGTGCCAGCAGTGCAAGGGACAGGGCGTATGAGGAGCAGTTCTTC
TRBJ2-7 . . TRBV9 CASTSRRVRGSQQYF TGTGCCAGCACCTCCCGGCGAGTGCGGGGTAGTCAGCAGTACTTC
TRBJ1-1 . . TRBV19 CASSIDGAENTEAFF TGTGCCAGTAGTATAGATGGGGCAGAGAACACTGAAGCTTTCTTT
TRBJ1-4 TRBD1 . TRBV9 CASSVDSGGTNEKLFF TGTGCCAGCAGCGTAGATTCAGGGGGCACTAATGAAAAACTGTTTTTT
TRBJ1-6 . . TRBV6-5 CASNIAVNHNSPLHF TGTGCCAGCAACATAGCGGTAAATCATAATTCACCCCTCCACTTT
TRBJ2-3 . . TRBV6-5 CASSSVSGGADTQYF TGTGCCAGCAGTTCCGTAAGCGGTGGGGCAGATACGCAGTATTTT
TRBJ2-7 TRBD2 . TRBV19 CATAAGEPYEQYF TGTGCCACCGCAGCGGGGGAACCCTACGAGCAGTACTTC
TRBJ2-2 . . TRBV7-2 CASSLGGQDTGELFF TGTGCCAGCAGCCTGGGGGGGCAAGACACCGGGGAGCTGTTTTTT
TRBJ1-2 . . TRBV2 CASSEGTAYYGYTF TGTGCCAGCAGTGAAGGGACAGCATACTATGGCTACACCTTC
TRBJ2-3 TRBD2 . TRBV15 CATSSSGDTQYF TGTGCCACCAGCTCTAGCGGGGATACGCAGTATTTT
TRBJ2-2 . . TRBV13 CASSLGGGELFF TGTGCCAGCAGCTTAGGCGGCGGGGAGCTGTTTTTT
TRBJ1-2 . . TRBV6-5 CASSYSTGGKEGYTF TGTGCCAGCAGTTACTCGACGGGAGGCAAGGAAGGCTACACCTTC
TRBJ1-1 TRBD1 few TRBV5-1 CASSPGGLNTEAFF TGCGCCAGCAGCCCAGGGGGGCTGAACACTGAAGCTTTCTTT
TRBJ1-4 . few TRBV4-2 CASSQVGREGEKLFF TGTGCCAGCAGCCAGGTGGGCAGGGAGGGCGAAAAACTGTTTTTT
TRBJ2-1 . . TRBV18 CASSPDYTYNEQFF TGTGCCAGCTCACCGGACTACACCTACAATGAGCAGTTCTTC
TRBJ1-1 . . TRBV19 CASSMPGKRSEAFF TGTGCCAGTAGTATGCCAGGGAAGAGATCTGAAGCTTTCTTT
TRBJ2-4 TRBD2 . TRBV4-1 CASSQVPGLATKNIQYF TGCGCCAGCAGCCAAGTTCCGGGACTAGCGACGAAAAACATTCAGTACTTC
TRBJ2-1 TRBD2 . TRBV30 CACNSGGAIEQFF TGTGCCTGCAATAGCGGGGGGGCTATTGAGCAGTTCTTC
TRBJ1-3 . once TRBV6-6 CASSYSGESSGNTIYF TGTGCCAGCAGTTACTCTGGGGAGTCCTCTGGAAACACCATATATTTT
TRBJ1-6 . . TRBV7-2 CASSPPRAGISSYNSPLHF TGTGCCAGCAGCCCACCCCGGGCAGGGATTAGCTCCTATAATTCACCCCTCCACTTT
TRBJ2-1 . . TRBV7-9 CASSPVGGSYNEQFF TGTGCCAGCAGCCCCGTGGGGGGCTCCTACAATGAGCAGTTCTTC
TRBJ2-7 TRBD1 few TRBV18 CASSPRQGTYEQYF TGTGCCAGCTCACCAAGACAGGGTACCTACGAGCAGTACTTC